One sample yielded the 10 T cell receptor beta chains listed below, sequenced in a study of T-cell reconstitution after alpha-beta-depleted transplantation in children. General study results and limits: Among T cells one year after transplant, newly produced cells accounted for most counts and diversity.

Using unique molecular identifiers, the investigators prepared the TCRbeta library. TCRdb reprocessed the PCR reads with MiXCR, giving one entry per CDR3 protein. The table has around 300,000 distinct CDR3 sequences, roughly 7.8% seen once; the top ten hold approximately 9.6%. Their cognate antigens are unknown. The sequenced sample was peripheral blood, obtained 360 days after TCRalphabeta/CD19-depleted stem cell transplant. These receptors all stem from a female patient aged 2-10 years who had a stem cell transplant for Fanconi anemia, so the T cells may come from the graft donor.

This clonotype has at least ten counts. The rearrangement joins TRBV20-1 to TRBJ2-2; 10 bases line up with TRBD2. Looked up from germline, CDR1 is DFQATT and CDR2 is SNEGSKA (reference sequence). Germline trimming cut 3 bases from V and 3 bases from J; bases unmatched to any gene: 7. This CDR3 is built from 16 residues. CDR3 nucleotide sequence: TGCAGTGCTAGGGTTAGCGGGAGGTCTTACACCGGGGAGCTGTTTTTT. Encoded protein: CSARVSGRSYTGELFF.

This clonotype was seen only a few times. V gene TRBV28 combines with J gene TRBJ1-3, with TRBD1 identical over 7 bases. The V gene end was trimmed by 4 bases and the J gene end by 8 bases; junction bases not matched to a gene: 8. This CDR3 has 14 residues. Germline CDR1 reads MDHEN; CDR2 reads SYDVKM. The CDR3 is CASSWSQGGDTIYF. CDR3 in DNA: TGTGCCAGCAGTTGGAGCCAGGGGGGTGACACCATATATTTT.

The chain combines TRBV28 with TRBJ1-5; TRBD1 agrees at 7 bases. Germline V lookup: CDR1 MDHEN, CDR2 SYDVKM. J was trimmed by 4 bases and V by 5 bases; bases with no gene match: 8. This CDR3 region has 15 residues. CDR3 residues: CASSRDREWNQPQHF. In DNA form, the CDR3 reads TGTGCCAGCAGTCGCGACAGGGAGTGGAATCAGCCCCAGCATTTT.

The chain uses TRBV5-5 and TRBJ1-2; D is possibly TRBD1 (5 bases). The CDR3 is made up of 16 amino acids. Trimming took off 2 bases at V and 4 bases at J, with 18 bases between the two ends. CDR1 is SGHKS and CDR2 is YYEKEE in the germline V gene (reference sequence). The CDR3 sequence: CASSLPAGGVAYGYTF. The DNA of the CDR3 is TGTGCCAGCAGCTTACCTGCAGGAGGGGTTGCCTATGGCTACACCTTC.

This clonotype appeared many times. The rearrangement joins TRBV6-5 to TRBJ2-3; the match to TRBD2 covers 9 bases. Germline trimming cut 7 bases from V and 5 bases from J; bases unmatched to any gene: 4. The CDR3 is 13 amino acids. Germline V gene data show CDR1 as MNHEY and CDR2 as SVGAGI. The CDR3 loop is CASTTSGGDTQYF. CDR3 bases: TGTGCCAGCACGACTAGCGGAGGAGATACGCAGTATTTT.

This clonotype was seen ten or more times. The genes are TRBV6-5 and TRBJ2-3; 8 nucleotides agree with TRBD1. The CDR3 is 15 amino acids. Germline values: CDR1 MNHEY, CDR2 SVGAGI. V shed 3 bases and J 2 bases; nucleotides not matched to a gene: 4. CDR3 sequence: CASSYGQGPTDTQYF. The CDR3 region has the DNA TGTGCCAGCAGTTATGGACAGGGCCCCACAGATACGCAGTATTTT.

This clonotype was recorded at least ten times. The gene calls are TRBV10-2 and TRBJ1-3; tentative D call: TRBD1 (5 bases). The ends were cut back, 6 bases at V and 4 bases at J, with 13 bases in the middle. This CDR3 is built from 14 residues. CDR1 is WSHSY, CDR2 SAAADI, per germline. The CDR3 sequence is CASRGWGDGNTIYF. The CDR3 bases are TGCGCCAGCAGGGGCTGGGGGGACGGAAACACCATATATTTT.

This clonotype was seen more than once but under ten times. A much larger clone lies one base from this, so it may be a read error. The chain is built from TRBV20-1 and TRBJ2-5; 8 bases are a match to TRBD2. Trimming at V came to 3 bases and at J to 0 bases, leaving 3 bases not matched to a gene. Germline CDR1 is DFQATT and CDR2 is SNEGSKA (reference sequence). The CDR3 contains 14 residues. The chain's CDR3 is CSASGGEYQETQYF. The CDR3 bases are TGCAGTGCTAGCGGGGGGGAGTACCAAGAGACCCAGTACTTC.

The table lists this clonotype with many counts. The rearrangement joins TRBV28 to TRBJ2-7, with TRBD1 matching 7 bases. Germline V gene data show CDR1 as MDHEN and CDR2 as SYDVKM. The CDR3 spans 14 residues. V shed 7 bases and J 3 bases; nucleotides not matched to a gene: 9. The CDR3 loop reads CASNMDRSFYEQYF. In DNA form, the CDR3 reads TGTGCCAGCAACATGGACAGGTCTTTCTACGAGCAGTACTTC.

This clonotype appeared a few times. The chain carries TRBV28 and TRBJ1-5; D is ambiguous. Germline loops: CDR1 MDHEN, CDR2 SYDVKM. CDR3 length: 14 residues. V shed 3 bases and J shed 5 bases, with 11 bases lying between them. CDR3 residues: CASSFWGWDQPQHF. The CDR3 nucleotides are TGTGCCAGCAGTTTTTGGGGATGGGATCAGCCCCAGCATTTT.